Each of the 7 T cell receptor beta chains below was sequenced from the same sample in a study of cytomegalovirus exposure and HLA in healthy donors (dated by TCRdb to 2016 to 2017). Library generation was performed with the immunoSEQ multiplex PCR assay. TCRdb obtained this table from immuneACCESS and retained in-frame rearrangements with V and J assigned. These tables miss some clones; where compared with another copy, unresolved V genes account for less than half of the shortfall, and the remainder is unexplained. The sample data list more than 95,000 clones, and about 94% of these were observed just once. Roughly 1.2% of the sample rests with the top ten. Sequencing was performed on PBMCs. The receptors derive from a woman between 18 and 29 years old in good health and CMV-seronegative.

The chain uses TRBV11-2 and TRBJ1-5, with 7 bases fitting TRBD1. The CDR3 loop spans 13 amino acids. Germline values: CDR1 SGHAT, CDR2 FQNNGV. V shed 5 bases, J shed 6 bases, and the junction held 4 bases outside the gene matches. CDR3 in amino acids: CASSQGGLQPQHF. The CDR3 DNA reads as TGTGCCAGCAGCCAGGGGGGCCTTCAGCCCCAGCATTTT. Drawing the rest from reference TRBV11-2 and TRBJ1-5, the complete variable domain is EAGVAQSPRYKIIEKRQSVAFWCNPISGHATLYWYQQILGQGPKLLIQFQNNGVVDDSQLPKDRFSAERLKGVDSTLKIQPAKLEDSAVYLCASSQGGLQPQHFGDGTRLSIL.

This clone is a singleton in its sample. V usage is TRBV7-9 and J usage is TRBJ2-5, with 8 positions matching TRBD2. The V segment lost 1 base and the J segment 3 bases; nucleotides outside the gene matches: 7. The CDR3 contains 16 residues. Germline V lookup: CDR1 SEHNR, CDR2 FQNEAQ (reference sequence). DNA of the CDR3: TGTGCCAGCAGCTTAGGTCCCGCAGCGGGAGAAGAGACCCAGTACTTC. It codes for CASSLGPAAGEETQYF.

The CDR3 is CAIRAGTGLGSPLHF. The DNA of the CDR3 is TGTGCCATCAGGGCCGGGACAGGGCTGGGATCACCCCTCCACTTT. The V and J genes are TRBV10-3 and TRBJ1-6, with 9 positions matching TRBD1. Per the germline V gene, CDR1 is ENHRY and CDR2 is SYGVKD. Germline trimming cut 6 bases from V and 10 bases from J; bases unmatched to any gene: 10. CDR3 length: 15 amino acids.

About this clone itself: One junction end disagrees with the germline gene, perhaps due to a read error. CDR3 loop: CASMLDRDSSF. CDR3 DNA: TGTGCCAGCATGTTGGACCGGGACAGCTCCTTC. This chain links TRBV6-1 with TRBJ1-2; TRBD1 matches 7 bases. CDR1 is MNHNS, CDR2 SASEGT, per germline. This CDR3 has 11 residues.

The genes are TRBV5-1 and TRBJ2-7; 8 nucleotides line up with TRBD1. The germline gives CDR1 SGHRS, CDR2 YFSETQ. The CDR3 contains 16 residues. V trimming: 0 bases; J trimming: 5 bases; junction bases outside the gene matches: 10. The CDR3 loop is CASSLVSGQGSHEQYF. CDR3 in DNA: TGCGCCAGCAGCTTGGTATCAGGACAGGGATCCCACGAGCAGTACTTC.

This chain uses TRBV27 with TRBJ2-1, with TRBD1 as a possible D gene (5 bases). Germline loops: CDR1 MNHEY, CDR2 SMNVEV (reference sequence). Trimming shortened V by 5 bases and J by 0 bases, and 11 bases separated the two germline ends. The length of the CDR3 is 15 residues. As DNA, the CDR3 is TGTGCCAGCAGTCCCGACAGAAGCTCCTACAATGAGCAGTTCTTC. Residues: CASSPDRSSYNEQFF.

This clone was picked up one time. The chain couples TRBV9 to TRBJ1-1; TRBD1 is a possible D gene (5 bases). The CDR3 runs to 15 residues. V was cut by 0 bases and J by 9 bases, with 18 bases left in between. The germline V gene encodes CDR1 SGDLS and CDR2 YYNGEE. CDR3: CASSVDGRGRVKAFF. In nucleotides, the CDR3 is TGTGCCAGCAGCGTAGATGGGCGGGGGAGAGTTAAAGCTTTCTTT.